The clone carrying this TCR beta chain was observed a handful of times. As it was prepared, the TCRbeta library received unique molecular identifiers. TCRdb re-analysed the PCR reads in MiXCR, keeping a single row per CDR3 protein. The data hold a few hundred thousand distinct CDR3 sequences, with about an eighth observed a single time. This record comes from a study of T-cell reconstitution after alpha-beta-depleted transplantation in children. CDR1 and CDR2 (germline): SNHLY, FYNNEI. The CDR3 runs to 14 residues. The V end was cut by 5 bases, the J end by 3 bases, with 14 bases between. The receptor's source is a human donor who donated a stem cell graft to a child with combined immunodeficiency. The sequences come from PBMCs from the stem cell graft donor, collected from the stem cell graft. The chain couples TRBV2 to TRBJ2-7; TRBD2 might be the D (5 bases). The CDR3 reads CASSPGFTNYEQYF. The CDR3 bases are TGTGCCAGCAGTCCGGGGTTCACCAACTACGAGCAGTACTTC. Based on the CDR3 plus reference TRBV2 and TRBJ2-7, the full variable domain is EPEVTQTPSHQVTQMGQEVILRCVPISNHLYFYWYRQILGQKVEFLVSFYNNEISEKSEIFDDQFSVERPDGSNFTLKIRSTKLEDSAMYFCASSPGFTNYEQYFGPGTRLTVT.